The sequence of this T cell receptor beta chain was determined in a study of Graves' ophthalmopathy and Graves' hyperthyroidism. The V gene end was trimmed by 4 bases and the J gene end by 2 bases; junction bases not matched to a gene: 8. CDR1 and CDR2 from the germline V gene are SEHNR and FQNEAQ (reference sequence). CDR3 length: 15 residues. Overall study findings and caveats: Blood also contained most of the expanded thyroid clonotypes above 0.001 frequency.

RNA transcripts were the source from which TCR beta CDR3 regions were amplified. HTBI primers were employed in first-round RT-PCR, then a second-round multiplex PCR followed. TCRdb re-analysed the multiplex PCR reads in MiXCR, keeping a single row per CDR3 protein. The sample has around 1,200,000 distinct CDR3 sequences; about two fifths are singletons. This clonotype was counted many times. What it binds is unknown. The sequenced sample consisted of peripheral blood or thyroid tissue (not recorded which). V and J are TRBV7-9 and TRBJ2-7; 7 bases map to TRBD1. The receptor was isolated from an adult man with Graves' hyperthyroidism. CDR3: CASSSRDSVTYEQYF. The CDR3 region has the DNA TGTGCCAGCAGCTCCCGGGACAGTGTCACCTACGAGCAGTACTTC.